The 5 T cell receptor beta chains reported below all come from one sample, sequenced in a study of T cell responses to AZD1222 COVID-19 vaccine. Clones were sequenced by immunoSEQ multiplex PCR, and TCRdb holds only the in-frame ones, with some missing. The sample yields 75,000 to 95,000 clones, 70% to 90% seen once. The material sequenced was peripheral blood, taken on day 0 of AZD1222 vaccination. The receptor set was obtained from an adult in good health.

The chain joins TRBV5-4 to TRBJ1-1; the D is unclear. Germline V gene lookup returns CDR1 SGHNT and CDR2 YYREEE (reference sequence). Trimming removed 4 bases from V and 1 base from J, with 17 bases in between. This CDR3 spans 16 amino acids. CDR3: CASSPDLTLGNTEAFF. In DNA, the CDR3 is TGTGCCAGCAGCCCAGACTTGACCCTGGGGAACACTGAAGCTTTCTTT. Full variable domain (missing parts from reference TRBV5-4 and TRBJ1-1): ETGVTQSPTHLIKTRGQQVTLRCSSQSGHNTVSWYQQALGQGPQFIFQYYREEENGRGNFPPRFSGLQFPNYSSELNVNALELDDSALYLCASSPDLTLGNTEAFFGQGTRLTVV.

The chain combines TRBV6-7 with TRBJ2-7, with D perhaps matching TRBD1 or TRBD2 (5 bases each). TRBV6-7 is given ORF status, its function remaining uncertain. V was clipped by 1 base and J by 3 bases, with 13 bases between them. CDR3 length equals 15 residues. For the CDR3, the DNA is TGTGCCAGCAGTTACTGGGGCGACGGGAACTACGAGCAGTACTTC. Encoded protein: CASSYWGDGNYEQYF.

The chain uses TRBV6-5 and TRBJ2-3, with D possibly TRBD1 on 5 matching bases. The CDR3 sequence is 16 residues long. Trimming removed 1 base from V and 0 bases from J, with 11 bases in between. Germline V gives CDR1 MNHEY, CDR2 SVGAGI. CDR3 sequence reads: CASSYWAGKSTDTQYF. The DNA of the CDR3 is TGTGCCAGCAGTTACTGGGCAGGGAAAAGCACAGATACGCAGTATTTT.

V gene TRBV7-9 combines with J gene TRBJ1-1; 8 nucleotides agree with TRBD1. Germline V gene sequence: CDR1 SEHNR, CDR2 FQNEAQ (reference sequence). The CDR3 has 15 residues. The junction had 7 bases not matched to a gene; V was cut back by 5 bases and J by 2 bases. Here the CDR3 DNA reads TGTGCCAGCAGCGTACCCAGGGGGCGAAACACTGAAGCTTTCTTT. Amino acid sequence: CASSVPRGRNTEAFF.

V usage is TRBV21-1 and J usage is TRBJ2-2; the DNA was not used to check the table's D call, TRBD2. TRBV21-1 corresponds to a pseudogene. The CDR3 has 17 amino acids. The DNA of the CDR3 is TGTGCCAGCAGCATTACTAGCGGGGGGACGAACACCGGGGAGCTGTTTTTT. Encoded protein: CASSITSGGTNTGELFF.